This T cell receptor beta chain is drawn from a study of OX40 agonist ivuxolimab in advanced cancers. Study-wide results and limits: Both blood CD4+ and CD8+ T cells showed clonal growth by week 6 at 0.1 to 3.0 mg/kg. Low levels of normalized T-cell clonal expansion also appeared in some nonresponders. Compared with CD4+, CD8+ T cells on average had more expanded clones.

The repertoire was sequenced with immunoSEQ multiplex PCR; TCRdb's copy has only in-frame clones and lacks some. The sample includes around 100,000 clones, around 89% of them seen just once. Germline loops: CDR1 LNHDA, CDR2 SQIVND (reference sequence). CDR3 length equals 14 residues. V lost 5 bases and J 6 bases, leaving 13 bases between the germline ends. Turning to this clone: No antigen is known for it.

The rearrangement links TRBV19 to TRBJ2-2; D remains ambiguous. Sequenced here: CD4+ or CD8+ T cells sorted from blood, sampled in a trial of the OX40 agonist ivuxolimab. This receptor was taken from an adult with an advanced solid tumor such as melanoma, head and neck, liver or kidney cancer. CDR3 nucleotide sequence: TGTGCCAGTAGTCCAAATCTTTGGGCCGGGGAGCTGTTTTTT. It yields the protein CASSPNLWAGELFF.